This TCR beta chain was observed in a study of Ad26.COV2.S vaccination and SARS-CoV-2 variants. Treatment here: around 19 received Ad26.COV2.S at low or high dose, single or two shots; 5 received placebo; per-sample allocation not given. Specimen acquisition occurred on day 63 following the initial vaccine or placebo injection. The shot given was an Ad26 vector that makes Wuhan-strain SARS-CoV-2 spike. TCRdb's copy holds only in-frame clones and misses some; the assay was immunoSEQ multiplex PCR. This table has roughly 380,000 clones, roughly 91% appearing once. The CDR3 is 16 amino acids. The germline gives CDR1 MGHRA, CDR2 YSYEKL. Trimming removed 1 base from V and 0 bases from J, with 10 bases in between.

The rearrangement links TRBV4-1 to TRBJ1-5; D not resolved. This receptor was obtained from a person aged 18-60 years who received the Ad26.COV2.S COVID-19 vaccine or a placebo. Specimen: peripheral blood, collected in a trial of Ad26.COV2.S vaccine versus placebo. In nucleotides, the CDR3 is TGCGCCAGCAGCCAAGTTGCCAGAAGTAGCAATCAGCCCCAGCATTTT. Translating it yields CASSQVARSSNQPQHF.